A single sample gave rise to the 17 T cell receptor beta chains below, sequenced in a study of technical replicates of blood from a few donors. Using immunoSEQ multiplex PCR, the repertoire was profiled, and TCRdb retains in-frame clones only, with some absent. The sample contains around 80,000 clones, 75% to 90% of which appear only once. The sequencing sample was made of T cells isolated from PBMCs. Receptors were obtained from a human donor in good health.

V usage is TRBV30 and J usage is TRBJ2-4; 8 nucleotides align to TRBD2. The CDR3 totals 16 residues. V dropped 3 bases and J dropped 8; count of bases not matched to a gene: 15. CDR1 is GTSNPN, CDR2 SVGIG, per germline (reference sequence). The CDR3 region is CAWSPFGTGTRDIQYF. The CDR3 nucleotides are TGTGCCTGGAGCCCTTTCGGGACGGGGACTAGGGACATTCAGTACTTC.

This sequence joins TRBV19 and TRBJ2-5; no clear D. Trimming left V 3 bases short and J 5 bases short, with 19 bases between. CDR1 is LNHDA and CDR2 is SQIVND in the germline V gene (reference sequence). The CDR3 spans 16 residues. This chain's CDR3 is CASSITVSSLRETQYF. The CDR3 coding sequence is TGTGCCAGTAGTATCACCGTATCCTCGTTGAGGGAGACCCAGTACTTC. The variable domain in full, completed from reference TRBV19 and TRBJ2-5, reads DGGITQSPKYLFRKEGQNVTLSCEQNLNHDAMYWYRQDPGQGLRLIYYSQIVNDFQKGDIAEGYSVSREKKESFPLTVTSAQKNPTAFYLCASSITVSSLRETQYFGPGTRLLVL.

The V call is TRBV10-3, the J call TRBJ2-2, with 10 bases that match TRBD2. The CDR3 extends over 15 amino acids. V dropped 3 bases and J dropped 6; count of bases not matched to a gene: 4. Looked up from germline, CDR1 is ENHRY and CDR2 is SYGVKD. CDR3 protein: CAISDLAGEAGELFF. CDR3 in DNA: TGTGCCATCAGTGATCTAGCGGGAGAGGCCGGGGAGCTGTTTTTT.

This chain joins TRBV6-5 and TRBJ2-2; 7 nucleotides agree with TRBD1. V lost 7 bases and J lost 5; bases outside the gene matches: 4. Germline CDR1 reads MNHEY; CDR2 reads SVGAGI. This CDR3 has 13 amino acids. In DNA, the CDR3 is TGTGCCAGCAATGACAGGGCTACCGGGGAGCTGTTTTTT. Translated, it gives CASNDRATGELFF.

This clone came up once. This sequence joins TRBV28 and TRBJ1-5; no definite D call. In germline, CDR1 is MDHEN, CDR2 SYDVKM. Trimming took off 5 bases at V and 0 bases at J, with 5 bases between the two ends. The CDR3 consists of 13 residues. Here the CDR3 reads CASSQVSNQPQHF. The CDR3, as DNA: TGTGCCAGCAGTCAGGTTAGCAATCAGCCCCAGCATTTT.

This sequence joins TRBV10-1 and TRBJ2-7; unclear D gene. Deletions cut 2 bases from V and 0 bases from J, with 5 bases between. The V gene's germline CDR1 is WNHNN and CDR2 SYGVQD (reference sequence). CDR3 length equals 13 residues. CDR3 sequence reads: CASSEASSYEQYF. The CDR3, as DNA: TGCGCCAGCAGTGAGGCCAGCTCCTACGAGCAGTACTTC.

The chain recombines TRBV9 with TRBJ2-1; possibly TRBD1 for D (6 bases). Germline lookup yields CDR1 SGDLS and CDR2 YYNGEE. V was cut by 0 bases and J by 1 base, with 8 bases left in between. This CDR3 contains 15 residues. As DNA, the CDR3 is TGTGCCAGCAGCGTAGGAGGGGGATCCTACAATGAGCAGTTCTTC. Its translation: CASSVGGGSYNEQFF.

The genes are TRBV5-1 and TRBJ2-1, with 9 nucleotides matching TRBD2. With V trimmed by 4 bases and J by 5 bases, 10 bases remained unmatched. CDR1 and CDR2 from the germline V gene are SGHRS and YFSETQ. CDR3 length: 16 amino acids. CDR3 amino acids: CASSRIGTSNNNEQFF. CDR3 nucleotide sequence: TGCGCCAGCAGCCGGATCGGGACTAGCAATAACAATGAGCAGTTCTTC.

The chain employs TRBV5-4 and TRBJ2-3; D unclear. The CDR3 sequence is 12 residues long. Germline-derived CDR1 and CDR2 are SGHNT and YYREEE (reference sequence). V was clipped by 4 bases and J by 4 bases, with 7 bases between them. CDR3 coding DNA: TGTGCCAGCAGCCCCGGTCCAGATACGCAGTATTTT. Amino acids: CASSPGPDTQYF.

The rearrangement uses TRBV28 and TRBJ1-2, with 9 bases that match TRBD1. The CDR3 has 14 residues. With V trimmed by 6 bases and J by 8 bases, 10 bases remained unmatched. The germline V gene has CDR1 MDHEN and CDR2 SYDVKM. In DNA form, the CDR3 reads TGTGCCAGCAGGTGGTATCCGGGACAGGGCGGCTACACCTTC. Amino acid sequence: CASRWYPGQGGYTF.

The chain recombines TRBV4-1 with TRBJ1-2; D remains unclear. The CDR3 runs 14 residues. The germline V and J ends were trimmed by 1 base and 4 bases, with 10 bases remaining between them. The V gene's germline CDR1 is MGHRA and CDR2 YSYEKL. The CDR3: CASSQGEDFYGYTF. CDR3 bases: TGCGCCAGCAGCCAAGGGGAGGATTTCTATGGCTACACCTTC.

The V call is TRBV4-2, the J call TRBJ1-1; 9 bases are shared with TRBD1. CDR3 length: 14 residues. Trimming cost V 3 bases and J 5 bases; bases outside gene matches: 4. Germline assignment: CDR1 LGHNA and CDR2 YNFKEQ. In DNA form, the CDR3 reads TGTGCCAGCAGCCAGCTCGGGACAGGGACTGAAGCTTTCTTT. Protein: CASSQLGTGTEAFF.

This chain's CDR3 is CAGGQDSRNTEAFF. Here the CDR3 DNA reads TGTGCCGGAGGCCAGGACAGCAGGAACACTGAAGCTTTCTTT. The chain links TRBV13 to TRBJ1-1; D might be TRBD1 (6 bases). Trimming stripped 11 bases from V and 1 base from J, with 17 bases between. The germline V gene encodes CDR1 PRHDT and CDR2 FYEKMQ (reference sequence). The CDR3 contains 14 residues.

The chain is built from TRBV9 and TRBJ1-2; D remains unclear. The V and J ends lost 3 bases and 3 bases respectively, with 3 bases between them. The CDR3 spans 11 residues. Germline V CDR1 and CDR2: SGDLS, YYNGEE. In DNA form, the CDR3 reads TGTGCCAGCAGCGCAGACTATGGCTACACCTTC. This translates into CASSADYGYTF.

J is TRBJ1-2 and V is TRBV11-2; D is ambiguous. Trimming pared 5 bases from V and 6 bases from J, leaving 16 bases between. Germline V gene sequence: CDR1 SGHAT, CDR2 FQNNGV. The CDR3 covers 14 residues. CDR3 bases: TGTGCCAGCAGCCGCTCGCGTGCGGGTGATGGCTACACCTTC. Encoded protein: CASSRSRAGDGYTF.

The rearrangement uses TRBV6-1 and TRBJ2-3, with 10 nucleotides matching TRBD2. The CDR3 has 15 residues. Trimming cost V 2 bases and J 4 bases; bases outside gene matches: 3. CDR1 is MNHNS, CDR2 SASEGT, per germline. CDR3 sequence reads: CASSEKAGGPDTQYF. The CDR3 coding sequence is TGTGCCAGCAGTGAAAAAGCGGGAGGGCCAGATACGCAGTATTTT.

The genes are TRBV2 and TRBJ2-5; D possibly corresponds to TRBD2 (5 bases). The V and J ends lost 5 bases and 5 bases respectively, with 12 bases between them. This CDR3 spans 13 amino acids. Looked up from germline, CDR1 is SNHLY and CDR2 is FYNNEI. The CDR3 nucleotides are TGTGCCAGCAGTCGCGGGCCGGGGGAGACCCAGTACTTC. This encodes CASSRGPGETQYF.